This T cell receptor (beta chain) was identified in a study of T cell repertoires in cytomegalovirus infection. TCRdb re-called the reads with MiXCR, one entry per CDR3 protein. The table has approximately 390,000 distinct CDR3 sequences, about 35% seen once. Remarks on this clonotype: The antigen is undetermined.

V lost 4 bases and J lost 2, with 16 bases in between. Germline V lookup: CDR1 SGHDN, CDR2 FVKESK. The CDR3 runs 16 residues. V usage is TRBV14 and J usage is TRBJ2-3; a weak D match, TRBD1 (6 bases). This receptor was obtained from a human donor in good health (CMV status not recorded). Some clones in this sample may be carry-over from other donors' samples. The sample in question was cultured PBMCs, obtained from culture after CMV antigen stimulation. The CDR3 DNA is TGTGCCAGCAGCCGGCCCGGGACAACCTTCACAGATACGCAGTATTTT. It codes for CASSRPGTTFTDTQYF.